According to its frequency, the clone carrying this T cell receptor (beta chain) is medium-sized. Multiplex touch-down PCR amplified TRB using TRB-A and TRB-B pools in one tube. TCRdb reprocessed the multiplex PCR reads, with one entry per CDR3 protein and no DNA. Its table records a few thousand distinct CDR3 sequences. The CDR3 runs 13 residues. Germline CDR1 MNHNY, CDR2 SVGAGI (reference sequence). TRB amplification used approximately 250 ng of peripheral blood genomic DNA. The data originate from a study of T cell clusters in autoimmune cytopenias. The data were also submitted as part of a second study, on T cell repertoires in aging, cancer and after chemotherapy.

The specimen sequenced was peripheral blood. This receptor was identified in a human donor in good health. The chain has TRBV6-6 and TRBJ2-7; absent DNA, TCRdb's TRBD2 call cannot be checked. CDR3 region: CASSPGPIREQYF.